This T cell receptor beta chain was recovered during a study of shared clonotypes between healthy human individuals. Unmatched junction bases numbered 12, after V lost 5 bases and J lost 6 bases. CDR1 is SGHTA, CDR2 FQGNSA, per germline. This CDR3 spans 18 amino acids. This clone has a handful of counts. Libraries were prepared by immunoSEQ multiplex PCR; TCRdb keeps only in-frame clonotypes and omits some of them. Counted here are around 1 million clones, 60% to 85% occurring once; the ten biggest clones make up roughly 1.5%. What was sequenced was memory CD4+ T cells sorted from blood. Subset denoted: CD45RA-negative fraction. The sequence came from a man younger than 30 in good health. The chain employs TRBV7-2 and TRBJ2-1; the match to TRBD2 covers 14 bases. CDR3 protein: CASSQTSGRAKGSNEQFF. In nucleotides, the CDR3 is TGTGCCAGCAGCCAGACTAGCGGGAGGGCCAAAGGGTCCAATGAGCAGTTCTTC.